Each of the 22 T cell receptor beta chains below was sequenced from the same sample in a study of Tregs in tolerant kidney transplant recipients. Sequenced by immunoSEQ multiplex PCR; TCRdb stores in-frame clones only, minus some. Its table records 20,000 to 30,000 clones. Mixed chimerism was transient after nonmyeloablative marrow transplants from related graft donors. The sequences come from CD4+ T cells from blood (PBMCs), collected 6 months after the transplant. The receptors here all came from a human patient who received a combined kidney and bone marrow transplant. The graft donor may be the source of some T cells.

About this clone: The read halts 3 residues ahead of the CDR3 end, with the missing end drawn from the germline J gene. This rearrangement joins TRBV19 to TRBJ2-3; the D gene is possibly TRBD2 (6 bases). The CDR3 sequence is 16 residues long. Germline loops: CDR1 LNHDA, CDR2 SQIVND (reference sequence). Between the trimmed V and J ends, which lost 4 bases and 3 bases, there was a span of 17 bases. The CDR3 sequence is CASSTTSSRGTDTQYF. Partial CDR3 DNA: TGTGCCAGTAGTACAACTAGCTCCCGAGGGACAGATACG.

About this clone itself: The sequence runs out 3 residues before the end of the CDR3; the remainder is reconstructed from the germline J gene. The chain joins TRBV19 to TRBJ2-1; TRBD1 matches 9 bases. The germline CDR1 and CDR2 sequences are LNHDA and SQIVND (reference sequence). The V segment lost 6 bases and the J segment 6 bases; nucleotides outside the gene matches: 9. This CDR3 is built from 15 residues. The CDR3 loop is CASSPSGQGSNEQFF. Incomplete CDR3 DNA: TGTGCCAGTAGCCCCTCGGGACAGGGAAGCAATGAG. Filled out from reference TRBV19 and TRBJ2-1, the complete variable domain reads DGGITQSPKYLFRKEGQNVTLSCEQNLNHDAMYWYRQDPGQGLRLIYYSQIVNDFQKGDIAEGYSVSREKKESFPLTVTSAQKNPTAFYLCASSPSGQGSNEQFFGPGTRLTVL.

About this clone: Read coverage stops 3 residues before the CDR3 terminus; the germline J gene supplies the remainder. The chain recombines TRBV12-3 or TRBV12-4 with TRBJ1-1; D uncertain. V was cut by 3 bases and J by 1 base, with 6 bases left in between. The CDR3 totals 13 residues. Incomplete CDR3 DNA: TGTGCCAGCAGTTTTGGCTCGAACACTGAA. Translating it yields CASSFGSNTE. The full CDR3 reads CASSFGSNTEAFF.

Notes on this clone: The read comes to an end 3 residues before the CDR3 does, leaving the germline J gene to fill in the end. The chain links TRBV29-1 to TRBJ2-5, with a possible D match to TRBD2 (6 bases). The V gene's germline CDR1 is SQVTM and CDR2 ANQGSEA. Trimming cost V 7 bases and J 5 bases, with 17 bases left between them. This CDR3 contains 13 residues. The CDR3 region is CSAKRRAVETQYF. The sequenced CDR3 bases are TGCAGCGCCAAAAGGAGGGCCGTGGAGACC.

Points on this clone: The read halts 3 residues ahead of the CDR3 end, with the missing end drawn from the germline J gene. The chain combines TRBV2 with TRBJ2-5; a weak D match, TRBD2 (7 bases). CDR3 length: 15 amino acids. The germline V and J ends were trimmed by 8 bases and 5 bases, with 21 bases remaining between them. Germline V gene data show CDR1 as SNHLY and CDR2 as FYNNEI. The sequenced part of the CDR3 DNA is TGTGCCAGCGCCTTAGCGGGTGCTCAGGGGGAGACC. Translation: CASALAGAQGET. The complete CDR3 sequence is CASALAGAQGETQYF. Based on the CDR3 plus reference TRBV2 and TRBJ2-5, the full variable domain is EPEVTQTPSHQVTQMGQEVILRCVPISNHLYFYWYRQILGQKVEFLVSFYNNEISEKSEIFDDQFSVERPDGSNFTLKIRSTKLEDSAMYFCASALAGAQGETQYFGPGTRLLVL.

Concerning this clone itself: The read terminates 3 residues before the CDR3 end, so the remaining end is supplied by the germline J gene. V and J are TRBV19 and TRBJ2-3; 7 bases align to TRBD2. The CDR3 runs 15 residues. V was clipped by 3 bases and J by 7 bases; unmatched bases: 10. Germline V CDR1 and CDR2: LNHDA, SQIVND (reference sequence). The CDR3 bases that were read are TGTGCCAGTAGTATTAGAGGGCGGGGGTCGAATACG. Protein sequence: CASSIRGRGSNT. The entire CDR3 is CASSIRGRGSNTQYF.

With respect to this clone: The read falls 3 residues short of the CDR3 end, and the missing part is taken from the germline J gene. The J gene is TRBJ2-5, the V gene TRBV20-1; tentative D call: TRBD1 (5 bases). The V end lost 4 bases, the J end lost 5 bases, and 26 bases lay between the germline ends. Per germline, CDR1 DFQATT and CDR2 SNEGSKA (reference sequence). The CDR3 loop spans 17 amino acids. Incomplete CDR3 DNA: TGCAGTGCTACCCATCCTGGGGCCCCGATGGTAGTTGAGACC. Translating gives CSATHPGAPMVVET. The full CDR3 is CSATHPGAPMVVETQYF.

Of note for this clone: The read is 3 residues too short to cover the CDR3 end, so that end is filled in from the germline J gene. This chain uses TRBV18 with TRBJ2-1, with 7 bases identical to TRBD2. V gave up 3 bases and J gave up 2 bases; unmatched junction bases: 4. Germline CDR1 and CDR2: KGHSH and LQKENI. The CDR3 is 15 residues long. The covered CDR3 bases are TGTGCCAGCTCACCCCAGCGGGGAACCTACAATGAG. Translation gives CASSPQRGTYNE. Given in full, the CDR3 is CASSPQRGTYNEQFF.

CDR3 sequence reads: CASSLERNYGYTF. Incomplete CDR3 DNA: TGTGCCAGCAGCTTGGAAAGGAACTATGGC. The gene calls are TRBV5-4 and TRBJ1-2; no clear D gene. The sequenced fragment ends 3 residues before the CDR3 boundary, so the rest is inferred from the germline J gene. In germline, CDR1 is SGHNT, CDR2 YYREEE (reference sequence). There are 13 residues in the CDR3. The V end was cut by 0 bases, the J end by 2 bases, with 5 bases between.

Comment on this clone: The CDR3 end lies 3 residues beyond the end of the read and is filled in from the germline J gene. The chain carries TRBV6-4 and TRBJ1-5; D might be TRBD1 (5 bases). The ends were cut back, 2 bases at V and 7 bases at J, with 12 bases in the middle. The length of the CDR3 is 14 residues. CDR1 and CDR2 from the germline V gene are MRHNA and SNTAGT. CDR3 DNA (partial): TGTGCCAGCAGTGACAAACGGGGGAACCAGCCC. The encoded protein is CASSDKRGNQP. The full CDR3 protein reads CASSDKRGNQPQHF.

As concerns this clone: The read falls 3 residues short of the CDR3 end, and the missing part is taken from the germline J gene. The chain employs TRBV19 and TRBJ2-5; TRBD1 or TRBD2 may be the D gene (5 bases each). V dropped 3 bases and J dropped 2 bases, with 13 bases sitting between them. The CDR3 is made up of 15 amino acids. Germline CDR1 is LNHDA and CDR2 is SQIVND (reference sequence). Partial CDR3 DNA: TGTGCCAGTAGTATGAGGGGCGACGGACAAGAGACC. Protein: CASSMRGDGQET. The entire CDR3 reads CASSMRGDGQETQYF.

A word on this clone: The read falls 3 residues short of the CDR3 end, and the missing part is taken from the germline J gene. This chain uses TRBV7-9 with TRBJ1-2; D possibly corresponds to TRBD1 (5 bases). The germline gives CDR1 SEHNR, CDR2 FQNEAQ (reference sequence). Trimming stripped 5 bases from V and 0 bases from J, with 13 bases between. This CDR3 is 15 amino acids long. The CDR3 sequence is CASSRGKGPNYGYTF. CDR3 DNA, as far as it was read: TGTGCCAGCAGCCGAGGCAAGGGGCCTAACTATGGC.

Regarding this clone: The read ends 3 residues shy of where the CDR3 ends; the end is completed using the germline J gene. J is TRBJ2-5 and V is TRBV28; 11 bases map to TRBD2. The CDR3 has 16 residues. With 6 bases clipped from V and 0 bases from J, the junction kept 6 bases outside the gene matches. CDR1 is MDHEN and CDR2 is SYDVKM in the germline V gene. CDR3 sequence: CASSLRLAGYQETQYF. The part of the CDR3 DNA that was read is TGTGCCAGCAGCCTAAGACTAGCGGGGTACCAAGAGACC.

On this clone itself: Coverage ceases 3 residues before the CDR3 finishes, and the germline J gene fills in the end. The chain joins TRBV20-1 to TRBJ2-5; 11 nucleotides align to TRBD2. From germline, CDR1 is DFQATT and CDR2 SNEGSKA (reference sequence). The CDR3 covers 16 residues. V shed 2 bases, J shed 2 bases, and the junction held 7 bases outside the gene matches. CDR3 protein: CSARRGTSGRQETQYF. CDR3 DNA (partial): TGCAGTGCTAGAAGAGGGACTAGCGGTAGACAAGAGACC.

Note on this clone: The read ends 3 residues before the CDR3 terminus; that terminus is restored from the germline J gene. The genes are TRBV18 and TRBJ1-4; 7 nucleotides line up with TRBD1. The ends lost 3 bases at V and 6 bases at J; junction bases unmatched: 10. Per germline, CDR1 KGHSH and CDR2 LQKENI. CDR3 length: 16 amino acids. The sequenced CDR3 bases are TGTGCCAGCTCACCGTTAGCGGAGGGGGCTTATGAAAAA. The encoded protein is CASSPLAEGAYEK. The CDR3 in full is CASSPLAEGAYEKLFF.

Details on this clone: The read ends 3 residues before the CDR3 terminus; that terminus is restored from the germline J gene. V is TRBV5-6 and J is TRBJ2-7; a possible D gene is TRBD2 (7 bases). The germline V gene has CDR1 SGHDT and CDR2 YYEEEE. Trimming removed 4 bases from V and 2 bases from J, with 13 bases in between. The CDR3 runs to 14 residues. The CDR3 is CASSLRGGPYEQYF. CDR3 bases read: TGTGCCAGCAGCCTTAGGGGGGGACCCTACGAG.

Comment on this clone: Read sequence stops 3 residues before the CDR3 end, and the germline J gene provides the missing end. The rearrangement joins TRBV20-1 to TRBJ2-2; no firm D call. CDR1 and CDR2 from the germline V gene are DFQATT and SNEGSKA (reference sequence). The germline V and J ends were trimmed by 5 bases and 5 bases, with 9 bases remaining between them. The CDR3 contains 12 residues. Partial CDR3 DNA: TGCAGTGCTGCTCGGTGGACCGGGGAG. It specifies CSAARWTGE. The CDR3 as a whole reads CSAARWTGELFF.

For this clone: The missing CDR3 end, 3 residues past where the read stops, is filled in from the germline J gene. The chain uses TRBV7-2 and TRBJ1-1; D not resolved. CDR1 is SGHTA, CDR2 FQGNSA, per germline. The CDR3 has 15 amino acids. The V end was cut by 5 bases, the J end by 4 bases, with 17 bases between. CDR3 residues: CASSVRTSGGTEAFF. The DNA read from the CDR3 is TGTGCCAGCAGCGTACGTACCTCCGGTGGCACTGAA. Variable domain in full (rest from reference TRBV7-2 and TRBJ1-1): GAGVSQSPSNKVTEKGKDVELRCDPISGHTALYWYRQSLGQGLEFLIYFQGNSAPDKSGLPSDRFSAERTGGSVSTLTIQRTQQEDSAVYLCASSVRTSGGTEAFFGQGTRLTVV.

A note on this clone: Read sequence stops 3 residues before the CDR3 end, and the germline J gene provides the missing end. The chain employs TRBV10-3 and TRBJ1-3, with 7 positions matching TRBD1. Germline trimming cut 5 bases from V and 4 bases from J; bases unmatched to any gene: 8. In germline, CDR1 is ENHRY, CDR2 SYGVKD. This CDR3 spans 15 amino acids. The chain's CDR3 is CAISQPGGKGNTIYF. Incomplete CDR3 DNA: TGTGCCATCAGTCAACCAGGGGGTAAGGGAAACACC.

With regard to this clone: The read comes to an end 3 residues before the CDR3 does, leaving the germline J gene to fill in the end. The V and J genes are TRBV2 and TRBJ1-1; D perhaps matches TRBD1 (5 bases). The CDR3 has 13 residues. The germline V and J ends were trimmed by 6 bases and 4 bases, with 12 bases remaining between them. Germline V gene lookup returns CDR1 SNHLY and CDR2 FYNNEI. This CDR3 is CASSQGLGTEAFF. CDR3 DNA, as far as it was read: TGTGCCAGCAGCCAGGGACTAGGCACTGAA.

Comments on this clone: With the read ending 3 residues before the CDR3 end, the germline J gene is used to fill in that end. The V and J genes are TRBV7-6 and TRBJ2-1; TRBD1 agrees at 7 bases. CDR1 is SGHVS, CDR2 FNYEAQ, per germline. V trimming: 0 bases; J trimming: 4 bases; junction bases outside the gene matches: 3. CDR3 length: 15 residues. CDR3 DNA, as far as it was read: TGTGCCAGCAGCTTAGCTGGGGGACAGTACAATGAG. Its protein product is CASSLAGGQYNE. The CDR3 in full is CASSLAGGQYNEQFF.

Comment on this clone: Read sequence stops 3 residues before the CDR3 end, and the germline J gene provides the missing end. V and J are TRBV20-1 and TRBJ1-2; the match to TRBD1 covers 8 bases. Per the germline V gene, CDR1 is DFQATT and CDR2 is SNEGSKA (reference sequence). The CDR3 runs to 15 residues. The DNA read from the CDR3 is TGCAGCAGATCCGGGACAGGTGACGGTTACTATGGC. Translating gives CSRSGTGDGYYG. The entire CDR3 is CSRSGTGDGYYGYTF.